Listed below are T cell receptor beta chains from one sample, sequenced in a study of cytomegalovirus exposure and HLA in healthy donors. The protocol was immunoSEQ multiplex PCR, while the TCRdb copy is restricted to in-frame clones and leaves out a portion. The data show roughly 250,000 clones, just under 90% seen once. The specimen sequenced was PBMCs. The receptor set was obtained from a man aged 18 to 30 in good health and CMV-seronegative. The CDR3 runs from the conserved cysteine through the conserved F or W. The order of the fields is V gene, clone size, CDR3 protein. Not every row has a clone size; where given, it reads once, few, many or a size class.

V: TRBV5-1
size: few
CDR3: CASSFYTGSYEQYF

V: TRBV27
size: NA
CDR3: CASSWGPYAEQFF

V: TRBV19
size: NA
CDR3: CASSMYLTANYGYTF

V: TRBV2
size: NA
CDR3: CASSRDRGQPQHF

V: TRBV4-3
size: NA
CDR3: CASSQALRQGKGTEAFF

V: TRBV10-3
size: NA
CDR3: CAISPTDQETQYF

V: TRBV7-3
size: NA
CDR3: CASSAGVGNTIYF

V: TRBV27
size: NA
CDR3: CASSRAGTSGSLAKNIQYF

V: TRBV11-3
size: NA
CDR3: CASSWDSNTEAFF

V: TRBV5-6
size: NA
CDR3: CASSRDRAYGYTF

V: TRBV6-4
size: few
CDR3: CASSDFAGAETQYF

V: TRBV19
size: NA
CDR3: CASQGRANSPLHF

V: TRBV2
size: NA
CDR3: CASRGTGSYEQYF

V: TRBV11-2
size: NA
CDR3: CASSLVGDLNTEAFF

V: TRBV7-2
size: once
CDR3: CASSGTAGANQETQYF

V: TRBV20-1
size: NA
CDR3: CSAGTVYGYTF

V: TRBV15
size: NA
CDR3: CATSIRQEGRQFF

V: TRBV30
size: few
CDR3: CAWGGRQSAPQHF

V: TRBV7-2
size: once
CDR3: CASSSRQDPWPQHF

V: TRBV7-2
size: NA
CDR3: CASSLALAGAYEQYF

V: TRBV6-5
size: NA
CDR3: CASRLRQSSYNEQFF

V: TRBV5-1
size: NA
CDR3: CASSSGTGLGEETQYF

V: TRBV6-5
size: NA
CDR3: CAIRESYEQYF

V: TRBV9
size: NA
CDR3: CASNPLAGGSTDTQYF

V: TRBV27
size: few
CDR3: CASSFTVNTEAFF

V: TRBV29-1
size: NA
CDR3: CSVVVQGEGEQYF

V: TRBV18
size: NA
CDR3: CASSPGEGPPYEQYF

V: TRBV25-1
size: NA
CDR3: CASSEPLETQYF